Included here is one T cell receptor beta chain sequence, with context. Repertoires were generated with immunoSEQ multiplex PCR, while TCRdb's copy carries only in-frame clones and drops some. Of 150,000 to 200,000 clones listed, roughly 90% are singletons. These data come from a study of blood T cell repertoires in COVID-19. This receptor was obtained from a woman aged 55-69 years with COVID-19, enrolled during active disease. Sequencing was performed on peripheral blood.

The CDR3 is CATDRAGRVNTEAFF. The CDR3 nucleotides read TGTGCCACCGACAGGGCCGGGAGGGTGAACACTGAAGCTTTCTTT. The chain combines TRBV28 with TRBJ1-1, with TRBD1 identical over 7 bases. V shed 10 bases and J 0 bases; nucleotides not matched to a gene: 11. Germline loops: CDR1 MDHEN, CDR2 SYDVKM. The CDR3 runs to 15 residues.